This TCR beta chain is from a study of early T cells in non-severe SARS-CoV-2 infection. For the study at large: Bulk RNA taken from unsorted whole blood was sequenced, leaving chains unpaired.

Attachment of unique molecular identifiers to individual cDNA molecules was performed. In TCRdb, the 5' RACE reads were re-called with MiXCR into one record per CDR3 protein. The sample yields about 60,000 distinct CDR3 sequences, more than 8.5% seen once. Trimming at V came to 3 bases and at J to 4 bases, leaving 12 bases not matched to a gene. The germline V gene encodes CDR1 SGHRS and CDR2 YFSETQ. CDR3 size: 16 residues. The J gene is TRBJ2-5, the V gene TRBV5-1; 7 bases match TRBD1. The sequenced sample was whole blood. The sequence derives from an adult who was a healthcare worker with PCR-confirmed SARS-CoV-2 infection or an uninfected control (not recorded which). CDR3 DNA sequence: TGCGCCAGCAGCTCCTCACCGGGACAGCTTCGAGAGACCCAGTACTTC. Translated: CASSSSPGQLRETQYF.